Below, 22 T cell receptor beta chains from the same sample are listed, as sequenced in a study of T cell repertoires in cytomegalovirus infection (dated by TCRdb to about 2019). Sequencer: Illumina HiSeq 1500. The public sequencing data were trimmed at Q25 with fastp and processed into clonotypes with MiXCR by TCRdb, which kept only in-frame beta chains. Each entry merges the rows of one CDR3 protein and shows their most common DNA and genes. The sample has roughly 500,000 distinct CDR3 sequences on record, 25% to 35% of them singletons. 17% of the sample goes to the ten largest clones. The treatment or condition label corresponds to: in vitro stimulation with specific CMV peptide epitopes to enrich CMV-specific T cells. No antigen has been identified for these receptors. Here the sequenced sample was cultured PBMCs, taken from culture after CMV antigen stimulation. Receptors were obtained from a human donor in good health (CMV status not recorded). Some clones in this sample may be carry-over from other donors' samples.

The chain recombines TRBV19 with TRBJ2-3; unclear D gene. This CDR3 contains 13 residues. V lost 5 bases and J 2 bases, leaving 8 bases between the germline ends. Germline CDR1 and CDR2: LNHDA and SQIVND (reference sequence). CDR3 bases: TGTGCCAGTAGTCAAAGGGTCACAGATACGCAGTATTTT. This gives the protein CASSQRVTDTQYF.

The rearrangement uses TRBV5-6 and TRBJ1-6, with D uncertain. From germline, CDR1 is SGHDT and CDR2 YYEEEE. The length of the CDR3 is 14 residues. The V end was cut by 0 bases, the J end by 10 bases, with 11 bases between. DNA of the CDR3: TGTGCCAGCAGCTTGGAAGTAAGCTCCTCACCCCTCCACTTT. This codes for CASSLEVSSSPLHF.

The chain joins TRBV7-9 to TRBJ2-1; D gene ambiguous. From germline, CDR1 is SEHNR and CDR2 FQNEAQ (reference sequence). V lost 4 bases, J lost 0 bases, and 10 bases lay in between. The CDR3 is 15 amino acids. The CDR3 protein is CASSSDIRSYNEQFF. CDR3 sequence (DNA): TGTGCCAGCAGCTCCGACATCCGCTCCTACAATGAGCAGTTCTTC.

Comment on this clonotype: Because it lacks the conserved phenylalanine or tryptophan at the end, this CDR3 is likely a read error. The limits of the CDR3 on the DNA are not certain, so only TCRdb's listed CDR3 is given. The chain carries TRBV5-1 and TRBJ2-1; TRBD2 is the table's D call, not checked against the DNA. The CDR3 has 11 amino acids, counting both end residues. Germline V gene lookup returns CDR1 SGHRS and CDR2 YFSETQ. CDR3 loop: CASSGRTWYIL.

The chain combines TRBV10-3 with TRBJ2-2, with 8 bases lining up with TRBD2. V lost 11 bases to trimming and J lost 0 bases; unmatched junction nucleotides: 8. The CDR3 is made up of 15 amino acids. Germline V CDR1 and CDR2: ENHRY, SYGVKD. This CDR3 is CAAASGLANTGELFF. The CDR3 region has the DNA TGTGCCGCAGCGTCGGGACTAGCGAACACCGGGGAGCTGTTTTTT.

The chain links TRBV27 to TRBJ1-2, with 10 bases aligning to TRBD1. Trimming removed 4 bases from V and 8 bases from J; junction bases left unmatched: 4. Germline V gene lookup returns CDR1 MNHEY and CDR2 SMNVEV (reference sequence). The CDR3 is made up of 13 amino acids. The CDR3 DNA reads TGTGCCAGCAGTTGGGACAGGGGTCGCGGCTACACCTTC. This encodes CASSWDRGRGYTF.

The rearrangement links TRBV5-8 to TRBJ1-3; weak D call: TRBD1 (5 bases). Germline CDR1 is SGHTS and CDR2 is YDEGEE. CDR3 length: 15 residues. Trimming removed 4 bases at V and 4 bases at J, with 15 bases between. The DNA for the CDR3 is TGTGCCAGCAGCCAAGCAGGGCTGTGGGGAAACACCATATATTTT. Protein sequence: CASSQAGLWGNTIYF.

The V call is TRBV29-1, the J call TRBJ2-5; 14 positions match TRBD2. Looked up from germline, CDR1 is SQVTM and CDR2 is ANQGSEA. CDR3 length: 13 residues. V lost 7 bases to trimming and J lost 5 bases; unmatched junction nucleotides: 3. CDR3 sequence: CSAGTSGSETQYF. The DNA of the CDR3 is TGCAGCGCGGGGACTAGCGGGAGTGAGACCCAGTACTTC.

This clonotype occurred a few times. The chain joins TRBV19 to TRBJ2-3; no definite D call. Trimming pared 6 bases from V and 2 bases from J, leaving 9 bases between. There are 13 residues in the CDR3. Germline assignment: CDR1 LNHDA and CDR2 SQIVND (reference sequence). CDR3 residues: CASRMASTDTQYF. The CDR3 coding sequence is TGTGCCAGTAGGATGGCGTCCACAGATACGCAGTATTTT.

V usage is TRBV12-3 or TRBV12-4 and J usage is TRBJ2-7; D perhaps matches TRBD2 (6 bases). Trimming removed 3 bases from V and 5 bases from J, with 14 bases in between. The CDR3 length is 14 residues. Here the CDR3 DNA reads TGTGCCAGCAGTTTCCAGGAGGGCGCCAACGAGCAGTACTTC. Translated, it gives CASSFQEGANEQYF.

This clonotype has a handful of counts. The gene calls are TRBV7-2 and TRBJ2-7; 10 nucleotides match TRBD2. Germline CDR1 reads SGHTA; CDR2 reads FQGNSA. CDR3 length equals 15 residues. The V and J ends lost 5 bases and 0 bases, in that order; junction bases with no gene match: 4. The CDR3 DNA sequence: TGTGCCAGCAGCACAGCGGGAGGGCTCTCCTACGAGCAGTACTTC. Its protein is CASSTAGGLSYEQYF.

This clonotype was seen a few times. The chain recombines TRBV15 with TRBJ2-7; possibly TRBD1 for D (7 bases). V was trimmed by 2 bases and J by 5 bases, leaving 16 bases between them. Germline CDR1 LNHNV, CDR2 YYDKDF (reference sequence). The CDR3 is made up of 15 amino acids. The CDR3 loop is CATSRSDREVNEQYV. CDR3 coding DNA: TGTGCCACCAGCAGATCTGACAGGGAGGTCAACGAGCAGTACGTC.

The rearrangement joins TRBV12-3 or TRBV12-4 to TRBJ1-6; D remains ambiguous. Trimming pared 5 bases from V and 10 bases from J, leaving 12 bases between. The CDR3 spans 13 residues. CDR3 bases: TGTGCCAGCAGTCCGACGGTCGGGTCACCCCTCCACTTT. Residues: CASSPTVGSPLHF.

This clonotype was detected ten times or more. The rearrangement links TRBV7-2 to TRBJ2-6; TRBD2 matches 11 bases. The CDR3 consists of 17 residues. Looked up from germline, CDR1 is SGHTA and CDR2 is FQGNSA. V shed 2 bases and J 4 bases; nucleotides not matched to a gene: 4. For the CDR3, the DNA is TGTGCCAGCAGCTTAACTAGCGGGAGTCCCGGGGCCAACGTCCTGACTTTC. It specifies CASSLTSGSPGANVLTF. Combining the CDR3 with reference TRBV7-2 and TRBJ2-6 gives the whole variable domain GAGVSQSPSNKVTEKGKDVELRCDPISGHTALYWYRQSLGQGLEFLIYFQGNSAPDKSGLPSDRFSAERTGGSVSTLTIQRTQQEDSAVYLCASSLTSGSPGANVLTFGAGSRLTVL.

The V gene is TRBV12-3 or TRBV12-4, the J gene TRBJ2-1; 9 bases match TRBD2. V was clipped by 6 bases and J by 8 bases; unmatched bases: 14. The CDR3 loop spans 16 amino acids. CDR3 loop: CASRITGTSFGDEQFF. DNA of the CDR3: TGTGCCAGCAGAATAACCGGGACTAGCTTCGGCGATGAGCAGTTCTTC.

The chain joins TRBV6-5 to TRBJ1-4, with no clear D. The germline V gene encodes CDR1 MNHEY and CDR2 SVGAGI. V dropped 4 bases and J dropped 7 bases, with 16 bases sitting between them. The CDR3 runs to 15 residues. The CDR3 loop reads CASSWEVLTREKLFF. The CDR3 nucleotides are TGTGCCAGCAGTTGGGAAGTCCTGACGCGTGAAAAACTGTTTTTT.

The chain employs TRBV18 and TRBJ2-7, with 9 bases fitting TRBD1. This CDR3 region has 15 residues. Trimming took 3 bases from V and 4 from J; bases not matched to a gene: 7. In germline, CDR1 is KGHSH, CDR2 LQKENI. CDR3 protein: CASSPWTGDSYEQYF. DNA of the CDR3: TGTGCCAGCTCACCTTGGACAGGGGATAGTTACGAGCAGTACTTC.

CDR3 loop: CATETGGNYGYTF. CDR3 in DNA: TGTGCCACCGAAACTGGGGGTAACTATGGCTACACCTTC. The chain recombines TRBV7-6 with TRBJ1-2; possible D gene TRBD1, 5 bases. V gave up 10 bases and J gave up 1 base, with 13 bases separating them. This CDR3 is 13 amino acids long. Germline loops: CDR1 SGHVS, CDR2 FNYEAQ.

This CDR3 reads CASSLIGTTTDTQYF. The CDR3 DNA follows: TGTGCCAGCAGCTTAATCGGGACTACCACAGATACGCAGTATTTT. This chain joins TRBV7-6 and TRBJ2-3; TRBD2 aligns across 7 bases. CDR3 length: 15 residues. V lost 2 bases, J lost 2 bases, and 4 bases stayed unmatched. CDR1 is SGHVS and CDR2 is FNYEAQ in the germline V gene. The whole variable domain, remainder taken from reference TRBV7-6 and TRBJ2-3, is GAGVSQSPRYKVTKRGQDVALRCDPISGHVSLYWYRQALGQGPEFLTYFNYEAQQDKSGLPNDRFSAERPEGSISTLTIQRTEQRDSAMYRCASSLIGTTTDTQYFGPGTRLTVL.

A few counts support this clonotype. The rearrangement uses TRBV29-1 and TRBJ2-5; D is undetermined. The CDR3 extends over 12 amino acids. Germline values: CDR1 SQVTM, CDR2 ANQGSEA. Trimming shortened V by 2 bases and J by 2 bases, and 6 bases separated the two germline ends. CDR3 DNA sequence: TGCAGCGTTGAATGGCAACAAGAGACCCAGTACTTC. Its protein product is CSVEWQQETQYF.

The chain carries TRBV29-1 and TRBJ2-3; 9 bases match TRBD2. V dropped 6 bases and J dropped 4; count of bases not matched to a gene: 8. CDR1 and CDR2 (germline): SQVTM, ANQGSEA. This CDR3 contains 14 residues. The CDR3 bases are TGCAGCGTCCGTATGGGGACTAGCTCAGATACGCAGTATTTT. It encodes CSVRMGTSSDTQYF.

The chain employs TRBV4-1 and TRBJ2-7; 7 bases fit TRBD1. Germline-derived CDR1 and CDR2 are MGHRA and YSYEKL. The CDR3 is made up of 14 amino acids. The junction had 3 bases not matched to a gene; V was cut back by 4 bases and J by 0 bases. CDR3 sequence (DNA): TGCGCCAGCAGCCTTTACAGGGGCTCCTACGAGCAGTACGTC. This sequence encodes CASSLYRGSYEQYV.